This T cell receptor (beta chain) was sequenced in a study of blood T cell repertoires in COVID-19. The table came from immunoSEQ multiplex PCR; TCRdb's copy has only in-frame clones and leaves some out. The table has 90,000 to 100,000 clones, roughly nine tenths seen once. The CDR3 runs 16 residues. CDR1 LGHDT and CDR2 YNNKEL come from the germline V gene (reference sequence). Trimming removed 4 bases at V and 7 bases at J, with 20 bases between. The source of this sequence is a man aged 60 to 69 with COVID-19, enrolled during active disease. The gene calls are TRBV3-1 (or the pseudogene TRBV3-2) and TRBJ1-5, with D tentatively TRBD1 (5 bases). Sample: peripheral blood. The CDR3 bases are TGTGCCAGCAGCCCGCATGGGGGGTCTGGAGTGCAGCCCCAGCATTTT. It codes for CASSPHGGSGVQPQHF.